What follows describes a single TCR beta chain. Antigen unknown. This specimen comes from a study of a mutant IDH1 vaccine in newly diagnosed glioma. On the study more broadly: Week 35 brought visit V12, which was followed by visit V13 at week 47.

Time point specified: week 35, safety follow-up. The study gave 300 ug of mutant IDH1 20-mer peptide per vaccine dose, with topical imiquimod. The germline V gene has CDR1 SEHNR and CDR2 FQNEAQ (reference sequence). This CDR3 region has 15 residues. V dropped 3 bases and J dropped 0 bases, with 9 bases sitting between them. Repertoires were generated with immunoSEQ multiplex PCR, while TCRdb's copy carries only in-frame clones and drops some. Of 40,000 to 55,000 clones in the sample, around 80% were seen once. The input for sequencing was PBMCs, taken from a glioma patient whose treatment included an IDH1 peptide vaccine. The receptor's source is a man between 40 and 49 years old with glioma. This rearrangement joins TRBV7-9 to TRBJ2-4; TRBD1 is a possible D gene (5 bases). CDR3: CASSLEGVAKNIQYF. In DNA, the CDR3 is TGTGCCAGCAGCTTGGAAGGGGTAGCCAAAAACATTCAGTACTTC.